This TCR beta chain is from a study of graft-versus-host responses after intestinal transplantation. Trimming pared 2 bases from V and 6 bases from J, leaving 19 bases between. Germline CDR1 and CDR2: KGHSY and FQNENV. The CDR3 extends over 16 amino acids. The assay was immunoSEQ multiplex PCR, and TCRdb's table has in-frame clones only and misses some. The table lists about 25,000 clones, under 45% of them singletons. The source of this sequence is a human patient who received an intestinal transplant. The chain is built from TRBV16 and TRBJ1-2, with D possibly matching TRBD1 (6 bases). The source was alloreactive CD4+ T cells from a mixed lymphocyte reaction culture, collected before intestinal transplant. The subset was: CFSE-low proliferating T cells sorted from roughly 6-day pre-transplant mixed lymphocyte reaction (GvH or HvG direction). The CDR3 here is CASSQTLQGQRDGYTF. The CDR3 coding sequence is TGTGCCAGCAGCCAAACCCTCCAGGGGCAGAGGGATGGCTACACCTTC.